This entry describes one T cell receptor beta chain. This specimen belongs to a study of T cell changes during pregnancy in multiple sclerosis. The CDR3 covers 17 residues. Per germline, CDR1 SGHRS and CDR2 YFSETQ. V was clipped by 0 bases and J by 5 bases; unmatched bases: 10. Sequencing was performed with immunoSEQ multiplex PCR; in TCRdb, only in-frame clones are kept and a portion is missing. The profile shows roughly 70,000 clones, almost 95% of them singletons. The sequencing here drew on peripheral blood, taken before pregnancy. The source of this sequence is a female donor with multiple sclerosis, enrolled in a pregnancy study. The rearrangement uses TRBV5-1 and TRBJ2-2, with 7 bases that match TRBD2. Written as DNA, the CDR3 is TGCGCCAGCAGCTTGGCCCTAGGGAGGGCCCCTACCGGGGAGCTGTTTTTT. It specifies CASSLALGRAPTGELFF.